Given below is one T cell receptor (beta chain) in context. MiXCR, applied by TCRdb to the 5' RACE reads, yields one record per CDR3 protein. Of about 350,000 distinct CDR3 sequences listed, about 4% were seen once; the top ten hold about 22%. Trimming left V 2 bases short and J 0 bases short, with 11 bases between. Germline V CDR1 and CDR2: MNHEY, SVGAGI. This CDR3 spans 17 amino acids. This specimen comes from a study of T cells after yellow fever vaccination. V and J are TRBV6-5 and TRBJ2-6; the D gene is possibly TRBD1 (6 bases). The TCR sequence derives from a man younger than 35 who received the YFV17D yellow fever vaccine. Sequenced material: PBMCs, taken 5 days after the yellow fever booster vaccination. The CDR3 bases are TGTGCCAGCAGTTACACTCAGGGGCGCTCTGGGGCCAACGTCCTGACTTTC. Its protein is CASSYTQGRSGANVLTF.